This T cell receptor (beta chain) was profiled in a study of blood T cell repertoires in COVID-19. Assay: immunoSEQ multiplex PCR; the TCRdb copy retains only in-frame clones and omits some. The data show 200,000 to 300,000 clones, approximately 84% seen once. This receptor was identified in a woman in her twenties or thirties who had recovered from COVID-19. Specimen: peripheral blood.

This CDR3 is CASSVGGAGGRPNTQYF. The CDR3 region has the DNA TGTGCCAGCAGCGTAGGCGGAGCGGGGGGCCGACCGAATACGCAGTATTTT. This chain uses TRBV9 with TRBJ2-3, with 9 bases that match TRBD2. The V gene end was trimmed by 0 bases and the J gene end by 7 bases; junction bases not matched to a gene: 12. Germline CDR1 and CDR2: SGDLS and YYNGEE. The CDR3 contains 17 residues.